Listed below are T cell receptor beta chains from one sample, sequenced in a study of cytomegalovirus exposure and HLA in healthy donors. The assay was immunoSEQ multiplex PCR, and TCRdb's table has in-frame clones only and misses some. Among 150,000 to 180,000 clones listed, 65% to 85% were seen once. What was sequenced was PBMCs. Source of these receptors: a woman aged 40-49 years in good health and CMV-seropositive. Each CDR3 is given with its conserved first and last residue. The order of the fields is clone size, CDR3 length, D gene, V gene, J gene, CDR3 protein, CDR3 DNA. The D gene is left open where the match is weak. Some rows have no size entry. The others give once, few or many, or a class for an expanded clone.

-,15,TRBD1,TRBV19,TRBJ2-1,CASTLGQGAMDEQFF,TGTGCCAGTACTCTCGGACAGGGGGCGATGGATGAGCAGTTCTTC
-,17,-,TRBV27,TRBJ1-5,CASGPAGLGDSNQPQHF,TGTGCCAGCGGTCCCGCGGGGCTGGGGGATAGCAATCAGCCCCAGCATTTT
-,16,TRBD2,TRBV29-1,TRBJ2-7,CSVVAGLAGVDYEQYF,TGCAGCGTTGTGGCAGGACTAGCGGGAGTAGACTACGAGCAGTACTTC
-,14,TRBD1,TRBV2,TRBJ2-3,CASRYRGDTDTQYF,TGTGCCAGCAGATACAGGGGAGACACAGATACGCAGTATTTT
-,16,-,TRBV7-9,TRBJ1-2,CASSHRGGVRDYGYTF,TGTGCCAGCAGCCACCGGGGGGGGGTCCGGGACTATGGCTACACCTTC
-,11,TRBD1,TRBV19,TRBJ1-2,CASRTGGGYTF,TGTGCCAGTAGGACAGGGGGTGGCTACACCTTC
-,14,-,TRBV19,TRBJ1-2,CASINRETNYGYTF,TGTGCCAGTATTAACAGGGAGACTAACTATGGCTACACCTTC
few,15,-,TRBV6-5,TRBJ2-1,CASRSTGGVYNEQFF,TGTGCCAGCAGATCCACAGGGGGGGTCTACAATGAGCAGTTCTTC
few,16,-,TRBV7-6,TRBJ1-4,CASSERRGLLNEKLFF,TGTGCCAGCAGCGAACGGAGGGGCCTGCTTAATGAAAAACTGTTTTTT
-,13,TRBD1,TRBV19,TRBJ2-3,CSTLGTGTDTQYF,TGTTCGACTTTAGGGACAGGGACAGATACGCAGTATTTT
-,16,TRBD1,TRBV27,TRBJ2-7,CASSLIFRTGSYEQYF,TGTGCCAGCAGTTTAATCTTCCGGACAGGGTCCTACGAGCAGTACTTC
-,15,-,TRBV28,TRBJ1-2,CASSWRLRGRNGYTF,TGTGCCAGCAGTTGGAGGCTCAGGGGAAGGAATGGCTACACCTTC
-,16,TRBD2,TRBV5-1,TRBJ2-3,CASSGLAGVSTDTQYF,TGCGCCAGCAGCGGACTAGCGGGAGTTAGCACAGATACGCAGTATTTT
-,19,TRBD1,TRBV28,TRBJ2-2,CASRGRGLIPSANTGELFF,TGTGCCAGCAGGGGCAGGGGGCTGATTCCCTCCGCGAACACCGGGGAGCTGTTTTTT
-,17,TRBD1,TRBV5-1,TRBJ1-1,CASSSGRDRGWGNEAFF,TGCGCCAGCAGCTCGGGAAGGGACAGGGGGTGGGGAAATGAAGCTTTCTTT
-,13,-,TRBV10-3,TRBJ1-2,CAISDPDRGGYTF,TGTGCCATCAGTGACCCAGATCGAGGTGGCTACACCTTC
few,15,TRBD2,TRBV18,TRBJ2-1,CASSPTSGRDNEQFF,TGTGCCAGCTCACCGACTAGCGGGAGGGACAATGAGCAGTTCTTC
-,14,-,TRBV5-1,TRBJ2-7,CASSLRGQNLKQYF,TGCGCCAGCAGCTTGAGGGGACAAAACCTCAAGCAGTACTTC
-,16,TRBD2,TRBV5-1,TRBJ2-7,CASSVGLAGNSYEQYF,TGCGCCAGCAGCGTGGGACTAGCGGGAAATTCCTACGAGCAGTACTTC
-,17,TRBD2,TRBV5-5,TRBJ2-3,CASSQRTSGGAFNTQYF,TGTGCCAGCAGCCAGAGAACTAGCGGGGGGGCGTTTAATACGCAGTATTTT
-,15,TRBD2,TRBV5-1,TRBJ2-5,CASSQQAGGSVEQYF,TGCGCCAGCAGCCAGCAAGCGGGAGGGTCTGTTGAGCAGTACTTC
-,15,TRBD2,TRBV28,TRBJ2-7,CASTLAGSGSYEQYF,TGTGCCAGCACCCTCGCGGGTAGCGGGAGCTACGAGCAGTACTTC
-,16,TRBD2,TRBV7-8,TRBJ2-7,CASSPDRLAGLYEQYF,TGTGCCAGCAGCCCTGATAGACTAGCGGGGCTCTACGAGCAGTACTTC
-,15,TRBD2,TRBV7-9,TRBJ2-1,CASSPRAGGSHEQFF,TGTGCCAGCAGCCCTCGAGCGGGGGGGTCCCATGAGCAGTTCTTC
-,15,-,TRBV6-1,TRBJ2-7,CASSEVSGHLYEQYF,TGTGCCAGCAGTGAGGTGTCGGGACACCTCTACGAGCAGTACTTC
-,14,-,TRBV2,TRBJ1-1,CASSEGGGRLGAFF,TGTGCCAGCAGTGAAGGGGGGGGGCGTCTGGGAGCTTTCTTT
-,15,-,TRBV7-2,TRBJ1-5,CASSLVVQEGQPQHF,TGTGCCAGCAGCTTAGTAGTACAGGAGGGCCAGCCCCAGCATTTT
-,13,-,TRBV18,TRBJ2-1,CASSPPLSNEQFF,TGTGCCAGCTCACCACCGCTCAGCAATGAGCAGTTCTTC
-,14,-,TRBV25-1,TRBJ1-5,CASSEYHRNQPQHF,TGTGCCAGCAGTGAATATCACAGAAATCAGCCCCAGCATTTT
once,18,TRBD1,TRBV4-2,TRBJ2-6,CASSREGQGGSGANVLTF,TGTGCCAGCAGCCGAGAAGGACAGGGCGGCTCTGGGGCCAACGTCCTGACTTTC
once,14,-,TRBV18,TRBJ2-5,CASSPREYQETQYF,TGTGCCAGCTCACCGCGCGAGTACCAAGAGACCCAGTACTTC
-,15,-,TRBV19,TRBJ1-1,CASSSRGGRSTEAFF,TGTGCCAGTAGTTCGAGGGGGGGGAGGAGCACTGAAGCTTTCTTT
-,14,-,TRBV11-2,TRBJ2-1,CASSLLPGMHEQFF,TGTGCCAGCAGCCTCTTACCCGGGATGCATGAGCAGTTCTTC
-,15,-,TRBV14,TRBJ1-1,CASSHKGTTNTEAFF,TGTGCCAGCAGCCACAAAGGGACTACGAACACTGAAGCTTTCTTT
-,17,-,TRBV21-1,TRBJ2-7,CASSRGTWLREGFEQYF,TGTGCCAGCAGCAGAGGGACCTGGTTGCGGGAGGGTTTCGAGCAGTACTTC
-,17,TRBD2,TRBV10-2,TRBJ2-2,CASTRLAVYSNTGELFF,TGCGCCAGCACTCGACTAGCGGTTTACTCTAACACCGGGGAGCTGTTTTTT
-,12,-,TRBV5-1,TRBJ2-7,CASRGAVYEQYF,TGCGCCAGCAGAGGGGCAGTCTACGAGCAGTACTTC
few,15,TRBD1,TRBV30,TRBJ1-2,CAWSAKPGQGDINTF,TGTGCCTGGAGTGCTAAACCGGGACAGGGTGATATCAACACCTTC
-,12,-,TRBV29-1,TRBJ1-5,CSASDNNQPQHF,TGCAGCGCCTCGGACAACAATCAGCCCCAGCATTTT
few,16,-,TRBV4-1,TRBJ2-7,CASSQVSRTTLGEQYF,TGCGCCAGCAGCCAAGTTAGCAGGACTACCCTTGGGGAGCAGTACTTC
few,16,TRBD2,TRBV30,TRBJ2-3,CAWKLAGGLSTDTQYF,TGTGCCTGGAAACTAGCGGGAGGTCTGAGTACAGATACGCAGTATTTT
-,15,-,TRBV6-5,TRBJ1-1,CASSYSRGGATEAFF,TGTGCCAGCAGTTACTCCAGGGGTGGGGCCACTGAAGCTTTCTTT
-,16,-,TRBV27,TRBJ1-6,CASSLSSLVYNSPLHF,TGTGCCAGCAGTTTATCGAGTTTGGTTTATAATTCACCCCTCCACTTT